Each of the 31 T cell receptor beta chains below was sequenced from the same sample in a study of CD8 T cell repertoires and HIV-1 epitope variants. These TCRs' antigens remain unknown. Produced via immunoSEQ multiplex PCR; TCRdb's table is partial and in-frame only. The sample has around 2,500 clones, roughly 61% seen once. Material for sequencing was cultured CD8+ T cells derived from PBMCs. These receptors came from a male donor with HIV.

The chain carries TRBV7-9 and TRBJ2-1, with 9 bases aligning to TRBD2. Germline V gene sequence: CDR1 SEHNR, CDR2 FQNEAQ (reference sequence). Germline trimming cut 3 bases from V and 4 bases from J; bases unmatched to any gene: 10. The CDR3 has 17 residues. In DNA form, the CDR3 reads TGTGCCAGCAGCTTTTCGCCGGGACTAGCTCCTTACAATGAGCAGTTCTTC. This gives the protein CASSFSPGLAPYNEQFF.

V and J are TRBV28 and TRBJ2-7, with a tentative D call TRBD1 (5 bases). The V end lost 1 base, the J end lost 3 bases, and 7 bases lay between the germline ends. The V gene's germline CDR1 is MDHEN and CDR2 SYDVKM. The CDR3 consists of 13 residues. CDR3 nucleotide sequence: TGTGCCAGCAGTTTATTAGACAGCTACGAGCAGTACTTC. This translates into CASSLLDSYEQYF. Supplemented by reference TRBV28 and TRBJ2-7, the full variable domain reads DVKVTQSSRYLVKRTGEKVFLECVQDMDHENMFWYRQDPGLGLRLIYFSYDVKMKEKGDIPEGYSVSREKKERFSLILESASTNQTSMYLCASSLLDSYEQYFGPGTRLTVT.

The chain joins TRBV11-2 to TRBJ2-5; D remains ambiguous. The length of the CDR3 is 14 residues. Germline CDR1 reads SGHAT; CDR2 reads FQNNGV. V lost 5 bases to trimming and J lost 1 base, with 11 bases between them. The CDR3 coding sequence is TGTGCCAGCAGCCTCGGTTCAACCCAAGAGACCCAGTACTTC. Amino acids: CASSLGSTQETQYF.

The rearrangement uses TRBV7-9 and TRBJ2-1; tentatively, D is TRBD2 (6 bases). Germline V gene lookup returns CDR1 SEHNR and CDR2 FQNEAQ (reference sequence). Trimming left V 1 base short and J 7 bases short, with 14 bases between. The CDR3 is 15 residues long. CDR3 loop: CASSLGLGAGNEQFF. In DNA form, the CDR3 reads TGTGCCAGCAGCTTAGGCCTCGGGGCGGGGAATGAGCAGTTCTTC.

The genes are TRBV7-9 and TRBJ2-1; perhaps TRBD1 as D (5 bases). CDR1 and CDR2 (germline): SEHNR, FQNEAQ (reference sequence). Trimming pared 3 bases from V and 10 bases from J, leaving 16 bases between. The CDR3 extends over 14 amino acids. The CDR3 DNA reads TGTGCCAGCAGCTTGGGTGTAGGGGCTCGAGAGCAGTTCTTC. Translating it yields CASSLGVGAREQFF.

This rearrangement joins TRBV11-2 to TRBJ2-1, with D perhaps TRBD1 (6 bases). V gave up 0 bases and J gave up 7 bases, with 22 bases separating them. Germline lookup yields CDR1 SGHAT and CDR2 FQNNGV. The CDR3 loop spans 18 amino acids. DNA of the CDR3: TGTGCCAGCAGCTTAGAGGTAGCGACAGGATCCTTGGGGAATGAGCAGTTCTTC. This sequence encodes CASSLEVATGSLGNEQFF.

Only a few counts were recorded for this clone. This sequence joins TRBV27 and TRBJ2-1, with 8 bases fitting TRBD2. Germline V gene sequence: CDR1 MNHEY, CDR2 SMNVEV (reference sequence). CDR3 size: 14 residues. Trimming removed 2 bases from V and 8 bases from J; junction bases left unmatched: 5. For the CDR3, the DNA is TGTGCCAGCAGTTTAGGGACTAGTGTCCATGAGCAGTTCTTC. The encoded protein is CASSLGTSVHEQFF.

CDR3 region: CASSPGGGEQYF. The CDR3 region has the DNA TGTGCCAGCAGCCCGGGGGGGGGCGAGCAGTACTTC. The chain couples TRBV6-5 to TRBJ2-7, with 8 bases lining up with TRBD2. Per germline, CDR1 MNHEY and CDR2 SVGAGI. This CDR3 has 12 residues. Trimming at V came to 6 bases and at J to 6 bases, leaving 4 bases not matched to a gene.

The rearrangement joins TRBV6-6 to TRBJ2-1; D might be TRBD1 (5 bases). Germline assignment: CDR1 MNHNY and CDR2 SVGAGI (reference sequence). Trimming stripped 6 bases from V and 4 bases from J, with 7 bases between. This CDR3 is built from 12 residues. The CDR3 protein is CASSDRYNEQFF. CDR3 in DNA: TGTGCCAGCAGCGACAGATACAATGAGCAGTTCTTC.

The chain joins TRBV5-8 to TRBJ1-3, with no clear D. CDR1 and CDR2 (germline): SGHTS, YDEGEE. The CDR3 consists of 12 residues. Deletions cut 4 bases from V and 4 bases from J, with 6 bases between. The DNA of the CDR3 is TGTGCCAGCAGCCTCCTCGGAAACACCATATATTTT. Protein product: CASSLLGNTIYF.

This clone was counted only a few times. V gene TRBV13 combines with J gene TRBJ2-7; the D gene could be TRBD1 or TRBD2 (5 bases each). Trimming removed 3 bases from V and 0 bases from J, with 15 bases in between. This CDR3 comprises 16 residues. Germline CDR1 PRHDT, CDR2 FYEKMQ (reference sequence). The CDR3 is CASSLGPPTASYEQYF. In DNA, the CDR3 is TGTGCCAGCAGCTTGGGACCGCCGACTGCCTCCTACGAGCAGTACTTC.

CDR3 in DNA: TGTGCCAGCAGCTTAGGGCCGGGGGGGCCCTCCTATAATTCACCCCTCCACTTT. Amino acid sequence: CASSLGPGGPSYNSPLHF. The chain combines TRBV7-9 with TRBJ1-6; perhaps TRBD1 as D (6 bases). The length of the CDR3 is 18 residues. The V end lost 1 base, the J end lost 0 bases, and 13 bases lay between the germline ends. Germline CDR1 is SEHNR and CDR2 is FQNEAQ (reference sequence).

This clone was seen a single time. This chain connects TRBV15 to TRBJ2-1; D call uncertain. Germline V gene sequence: CDR1 LNHNV, CDR2 YYDKDF (reference sequence). This CDR3 has 15 amino acids. Trimming stripped 3 bases from V and 8 bases from J, with 17 bases between. The CDR3 spells CATSRRLDERDEQFF. CDR3 nucleotides: TGTGCCACCAGCAGGAGACTCGACGAAAGAGATGAGCAGTTCTTC.

This chain uses TRBV28 with TRBJ1-1, with D perhaps TRBD1 (6 bases). Trimming stripped 4 bases from V and 0 bases from J, with 18 bases between. Germline V gene lookup returns CDR1 MDHEN and CDR2 SYDVKM. The CDR3 is 17 amino acids. CDR3 bases: TGTGCCAGCAGTTCCACAGGGTGGGGGGATCTGAACACTGAAGCTTTCTTT. Translated: CASSSTGWGDLNTEAFF.

The rearrangement links TRBV7-8 to TRBJ2-2, with TRBD2 matching over 11 bases. CDR3 length: 20 residues. V dropped 3 bases and J dropped 4; count of bases not matched to a gene: 16. Germline assignment: CDR1 SGHVS and CDR2 FQNEAQ. The CDR3 region is CASSFPPVAGGPFSTGELFF. The CDR3 nucleotides are TGTGCCAGCAGCTTTCCCCCGGTAGCGGGGGGGCCATTTAGCACCGGGGAGCTGTTTTTT.

The chain combines TRBV5-4 with TRBJ1-1; 12 bases are a match to TRBD1. CDR1 SGHNT and CDR2 YYREEE come from the germline V gene (reference sequence). The CDR3 covers 15 residues. Trimming at V came to 1 base and at J to 4 bases, leaving 2 bases not matched to a gene. As DNA, the CDR3 is TGTGCCAGCAGCTTGAGGGACAGGGGGCCCACTGAAGCTTTCTTT. The encoded protein is CASSLRDRGPTEAFF. The whole variable domain, filled in from reference TRBV5-4 and TRBJ1-1, reads ETGVTQSPTHLIKTRGQQVTLRCSSQSGHNTVSWYQQALGQGPQFIFQYYREEENGRGNFPPRFSGLQFPNYSSELNVNALELDDSALYLCASSLRDRGPTEAFFGQGTRLTVV.

The chain is built from TRBV21-1 and TRBJ2-5; TRBD1, the D gene given by the table, was not confirmed from the DNA. TRBV21-1 is classified as a pseudogene. The CDR3 extends over 18 amino acids. Here the CDR3 reads CASSKGGIGQGIEETQYF. The CDR3 nucleotides are TGTGCCAGCAGCAAAGGAGGGATTGGACAGGGTATTGAAGAGACCCAGTACTTC.

The J gene is TRBJ2-3, the V gene TRBV2; D gene unclear. The germline V and J ends were trimmed by 10 bases and 2 bases, with 10 bases remaining between them. The CDR3 is made up of 12 amino acids. Germline-derived CDR1 and CDR2 are SNHLY and FYNNEI. CDR3 sequence (DNA): TGTGCCATCCAGACCTTCACAGATACGCAGTATTTT. Its translation is CAIQTFTDTQYF. The full variable domain, completed using reference TRBV2 and TRBJ2-3, is EPEVTQTPSHQVTQMGQEVILRCVPISNHLYFYWYRQILGQKVEFLVSFYNNEISEKSEIFDDQFSVERPDGSNFTLKIRSTKLEDSAMYFCAIQTFTDTQYFGPGTRLTVL.

This clone was observed a handful of times. The chain joins TRBV6-6 to TRBJ2-5, with 12 bases lining up with TRBD1. CDR3 length: 16 amino acids. V gave up 5 bases and J gave up 5 bases; unmatched junction bases: 9. Germline V gene lookup returns CDR1 MNHNY and CDR2 SVGAGI (reference sequence). DNA for the CDR3: TGTGCCAGCAGTCAGGGACAGGGGGCGTTTTCCGAGACCCAGTACTTC. This encodes CASSQGQGAFSETQYF.

The CDR3, as DNA: TGCGCCAGCAGTGAAACGCTAGCGGGGACAGATACGCAGTATTTT. Amino acids: CASSETLAGTDTQYF. V is TRBV10-2 and J is TRBJ2-3, with 9 positions matching TRBD2. The CDR3 length is 15 residues. CDR1 is WSHSY, CDR2 SAAADI, per germline. Trimming cost V 3 bases and J 3 bases; bases outside gene matches: 4.

This chain connects TRBV5-6 to TRBJ1-5, with a possible D match to TRBD1 (5 bases). This CDR3 contains 15 residues. With 5 bases removed from V and 3 bases from J, the gap between germline ends came to 15 bases. The germline gives CDR1 SGHDT, CDR2 YYEEEE. The CDR3 bases are TGTGCCAGCAGTATAGGAGGGGCGAACAATCAGCCCCAGCATTTT. The encoded protein is CASSIGGANNQPQHF.

The chain joins TRBV30 to TRBJ1-2, with TRBD1 matching 8 bases. The CDR3 has 13 residues. Germline V gene lookup returns CDR1 GTSNPN and CDR2 SVGIG (reference sequence). Trimming cost V 8 bases and J 4 bases; bases outside gene matches: 9. This CDR3 reads CAPTGGSFYGYTF. CDR3 DNA: TGTGCCCCTACAGGGGGGTCCTTCTATGGCTACACCTTC.

The J gene is TRBJ2-7, the V gene TRBV2; no reliable D call. The V end lost 2 bases, the J end lost 0 bases, and 8 bases lay between the germline ends. Germline V gene sequence: CDR1 SNHLY, CDR2 FYNNEI. The CDR3 loop spans 14 amino acids. The CDR3 reads CASSEYGDSYEQYF. The CDR3 DNA is TGTGCCAGCAGTGAATATGGGGACTCCTACGAGCAGTACTTC.

The chain carries TRBV5-4 and TRBJ1-3; 9 bases are shared with TRBD1. Trimming cost V 4 bases and J 3 bases; bases outside gene matches: 11. Germline CDR1 and CDR2: SGHNT and YYREEE (reference sequence). The CDR3 sequence is 17 residues long. CDR3 amino acids: CASSALDRGVGGNTIYF. CDR3 DNA sequence: TGTGCCAGCAGCGCGCTGGACAGGGGAGTCGGTGGAAACACCATATATTTT.

The chain links TRBV5-8 to TRBJ2-5; 8 bases line up with TRBD2. Germline CDR1 reads SGHTS; CDR2 reads YDEGEE. The ends lost 3 bases at V and 2 bases at J; junction bases unmatched: 12. The CDR3 contains 17 residues. CDR3 loop: CASSWSGSRLSQETQYF. The DNA for the CDR3 is TGTGCCAGCAGCTGGAGCGGGAGCCGCCTGAGTCAAGAGACCCAGTACTTC.

This chain links TRBV7-3 with TRBJ2-1; TRBD2 agrees at 7 bases. CDR1 is SGHTA and CDR2 is FQGTGA in the germline V gene. The V segment lost 5 bases and the J segment 5 bases; nucleotides outside the gene matches: 9. The CDR3 is 15 amino acids. The CDR3 bases are TGTGCCAGCAGCCCCACCCCCAGCGGGGACAATGAGCAGTTCTTC. As protein: CASSPTPSGDNEQFF.

The rearrangement joins TRBV2 to TRBJ2-1; D uncertain. Trimming left V 1 base short and J 7 bases short, with 23 bases between. Germline values: CDR1 SNHLY, CDR2 FYNNEI. This CDR3 is 18 amino acids long. CDR3 protein: CASSEVLPGSSYNNEQFF. Written as DNA, the CDR3 is TGTGCCAGCAGTGAAGTGCTACCCGGTAGCTCCTACAATAATGAGCAGTTCTTC.

The chain uses TRBV4-2 and TRBJ1-1; 9 positions agree with TRBD1. This CDR3 has 18 amino acids. The germline CDR1 and CDR2 sequences are LGHNA and YNFKEQ. J was trimmed by 0 bases and V by 0 bases; bases with no gene match: 8. The CDR3 bases are TGTGCCAGCAGCCAAGACCGGACAGGGGTTGGGATGAACACTGAAGCTTTCTTT. Its protein product is CASSQDRTGVGMNTEAFF.

The rearrangement links TRBV27 to TRBJ2-5, with 11 bases fitting TRBD2. The J call is doubtful: the DNA matches TRBJ2-7 better. This CDR3 has 14 amino acids. Germline V gene lookup returns CDR1 MNHEY and CDR2 SMNVEV (reference sequence). The CDR3 spells CASSLIAGGPEQYF. The CDR3 nucleotides are TGTGCCAGCAGTCTCATAGCGGGAGGGCCCGAGCAGTACTTC.

The chain employs TRBV10-3 and TRBJ1-4; perhaps TRBD1 as D (5 bases). CDR3 length equals 15 residues. V lost 0 bases and J 6 bases, leaving 11 bases between the germline ends. The germline gives CDR1 ENHRY, CDR2 SYGVKD. The CDR3 region has the DNA TGTGCCATCAGTGAGTCCAGGGTCCGGGATGAAAAACTGTTTTTT. Amino acids: CAISESRVRDEKLFF.

The chain recombines TRBV11-2 with TRBJ2-7, with D unclear. CDR1 and CDR2 (germline): SGHAT, FQNNGV. There are 13 residues in the CDR3. V was trimmed by 1 base and J by 4 bases, leaving 8 bases between them. The CDR3 sequence is CASSLVGSYEQYF. The DNA for the CDR3 is TGTGCCAGCAGCTTAGTTGGCAGTTACGAGCAGTACTTC.